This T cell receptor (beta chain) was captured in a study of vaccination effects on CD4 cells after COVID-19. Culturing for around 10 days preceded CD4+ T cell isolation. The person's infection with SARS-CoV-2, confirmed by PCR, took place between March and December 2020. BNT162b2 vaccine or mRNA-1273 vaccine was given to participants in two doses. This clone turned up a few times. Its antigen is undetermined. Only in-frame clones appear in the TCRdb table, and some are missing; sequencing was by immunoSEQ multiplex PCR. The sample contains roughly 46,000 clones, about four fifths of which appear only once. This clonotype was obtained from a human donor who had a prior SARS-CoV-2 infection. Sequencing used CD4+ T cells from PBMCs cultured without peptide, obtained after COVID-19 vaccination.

CDR3 coding DNA: TGTGCCAGCAGCTCGACCTTGAACACTGAAGCTTTCTTT. This codes for CASSSTLNTEAFF. The chain links TRBV6-5 to TRBJ1-1; no definite D call. This CDR3 spans 13 amino acids. Germline-derived CDR1 and CDR2 are MNHEY and SVGAGI. The ends were cut back, 6 bases at V and 0 bases at J, with 8 bases in the middle.